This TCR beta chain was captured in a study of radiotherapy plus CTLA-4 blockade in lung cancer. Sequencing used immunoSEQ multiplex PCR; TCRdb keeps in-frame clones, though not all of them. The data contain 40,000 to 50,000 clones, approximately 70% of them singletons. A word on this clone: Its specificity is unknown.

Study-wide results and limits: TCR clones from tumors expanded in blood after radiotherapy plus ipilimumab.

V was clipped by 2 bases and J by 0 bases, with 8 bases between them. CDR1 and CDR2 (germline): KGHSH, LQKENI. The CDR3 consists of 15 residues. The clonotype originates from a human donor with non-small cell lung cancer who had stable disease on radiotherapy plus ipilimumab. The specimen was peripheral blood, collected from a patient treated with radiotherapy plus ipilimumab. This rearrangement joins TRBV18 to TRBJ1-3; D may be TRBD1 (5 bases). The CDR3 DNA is TGTGCCAGCTCACCAGACAGCCACTCTGGAAACACCATATATTTT. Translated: CASSPDSHSGNTIYF.